This T cell receptor (beta chain) stems from a study of vaccination effects on CD4 cells after COVID-19. Overall study findings and caveats: From healthy vaccinees, only 1 of 255 vaccine-induced clones also reacted to common cold coronaviruses.

Sequencing followed a ViraFEST assay step that expanded antigen-specific CD4+ T cells with viral peptide pools. CD4+ T cell isolation took place after more than eight days of culture. Among the vaccine recipients, none had a prior SARS-CoV-2 infection, and nucleocapsid antibodies were negative. With 1 base removed from V and 7 bases from J, the gap between germline ends came to 11 bases. Germline V gene data show CDR1 as SGHTA and CDR2 as FQGNSA. The CDR3 is 13 amino acids. Assay: immunoSEQ multiplex PCR; the TCRdb copy retains only in-frame clones and omits some. Of roughly 63,000 clones in the sample, about four fifths are singletons; the top ten hold 9% to 15%. Worth noting for this clone: Its specificity is not known.

Specimen: CD4+ T cells from PBMCs cultured with SARS-CoV-2 spike peptides, collected before COVID-19 vaccination. V and J are TRBV7-2 and TRBJ2-7; D possibly corresponds to TRBD1 (7 bases). The sequence derives from a human donor who received a COVID-19 vaccine. CDR3 sequence: CASSLVQGREQYV. CDR3 nucleotide sequence: TGTGCCAGCAGCTTAGTACAGGGGAGGGAGCAGTACGTC.